This section outlines one TCR beta chain sequence together with its context. Ten or more counts support this clonotype. The antigen this receptor binds is unknown. Within one base of it there is no much larger clone, and no base qualities were kept. For this chain, trimming is 5 bases at the V end and 2 bases at the J end, and the number of junction bases without a gene match is 8. Reading from cysteine to phenylalanine, the CDR3 counts 15 amino acids. Kept here is only the CDR3 DNA, which spans 45 bases and is read in frame from base 1. The germline V gene encodes CDR1 MDHEN and CDR2 SYDVKM. These data originate in a study of T-cell reconstitution after alpha-beta-depleted transplantation in children (TCRdb year 2016). Study-level background: Using TCR repertoire profiling, the study quantitatively followed how T-cell immune reconstitution unfolded in children after TCRalphabeta/CD19-depleted allogeneic hematopoietic cell transplantation.

The receptor library was made with PCR. TCRdb records Illumina HiSeq 2500 as the sequencer. To normalize quantification of the TCRbeta repertoire, the TCR libraries were built with molecular barcoding that relied on unique molecular identifiers. The public reads were reprocessed in TCRdb via fastp at Q25 and MiXCR, keeping in-frame beta chains. Rows matching on CDR3 protein sequence are summarized as one entry with the most common DNA and genes. The sample has nearly 250,000 distinct CDR3 sequences on record, roughly 8.2% of them singletons. In total, the top ten clones hold less than 8% of the sample. The treatment or condition label, read with the paper, signifies: allogeneic hematopoietic cell transplantation with graft depleted of TCRalphabeta T cells and CD19 B cells. The transplant recipients were children given TCRalphabeta/CD19-depleted allogeneic hematopoietic cell grafts. Points the paper makes about the study in general: The high TCRbeta diversity at day 60 in some patients was ascribed to recipient T cells and intrathymic progenitors that had survived conditioning. About two months after transplant, the apparently early recovery of alphabetaT-cell counts reportedly depended on just several hundred clones that had expanded rapidly and came from non-depleted graft cells. Over subsequent months, a decline in hyperexpanded clone frequencies was noted, and after one year, T-cell counts and TCRbeta diversity were mostly ascribed to newly produced T cells.

Here the chain combines TRBV28 and TRBJ1-2; 7 junctional bases match TRBD1. This TCR derives from a male patient between 5 and 17 years old who had a stem cell transplant for acute lymphoblastic leukemia, so the T cells may come from the graft donor. The sample was PBMCs, mostly from graft donor cells, taken 180 days after TCRalphabeta/CD19-depleted stem cell transplant. The CDR3 corresponds to CASSPTGMGNYGYTF. The nucleotides read TGTGCCAGCAGTCCGACAGGGATGGGCAACTATGGCTACACCTTC.